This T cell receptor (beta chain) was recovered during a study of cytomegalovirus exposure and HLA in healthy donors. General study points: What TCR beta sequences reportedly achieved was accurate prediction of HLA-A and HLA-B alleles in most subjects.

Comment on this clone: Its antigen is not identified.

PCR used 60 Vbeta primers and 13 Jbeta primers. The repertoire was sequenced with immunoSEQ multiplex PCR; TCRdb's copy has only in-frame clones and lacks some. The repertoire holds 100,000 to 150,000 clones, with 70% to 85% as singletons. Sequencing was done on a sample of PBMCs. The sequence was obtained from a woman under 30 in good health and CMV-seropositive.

The CDR3 region is CASNGGAGNTIYF. The CDR3 region has the DNA TGTGCCAGCAATGGAGGGGCTGGAAACACCATATATTTT. J is TRBJ1-3 and V is TRBV2; D may be TRBD1 (5 bases). Germline values: CDR1 SNHLY, CDR2 FYNNEI. The CDR3 has 13 amino acids. V was trimmed by 7 bases and J by 2 bases, leaving 9 bases between them.